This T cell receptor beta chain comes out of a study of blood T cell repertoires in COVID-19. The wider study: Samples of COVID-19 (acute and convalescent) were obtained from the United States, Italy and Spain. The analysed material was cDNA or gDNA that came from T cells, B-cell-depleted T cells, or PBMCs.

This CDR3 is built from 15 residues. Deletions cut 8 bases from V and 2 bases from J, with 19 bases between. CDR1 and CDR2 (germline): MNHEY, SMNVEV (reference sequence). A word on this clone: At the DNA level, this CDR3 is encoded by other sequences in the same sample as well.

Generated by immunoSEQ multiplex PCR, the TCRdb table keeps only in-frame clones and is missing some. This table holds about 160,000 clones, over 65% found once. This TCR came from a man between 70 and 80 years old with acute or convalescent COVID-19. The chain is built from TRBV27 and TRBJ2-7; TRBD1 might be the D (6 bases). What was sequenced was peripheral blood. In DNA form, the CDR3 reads TGTGCCAGCCGAACTACACCGGGACAAACCTACGAGCAGTACTTC. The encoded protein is CASRTTPGQTYEQYF.